Below, 27 T cell receptor beta chains from the same sample are listed, as sequenced in a study of shared clonotypes between healthy human individuals. The table came from immunoSEQ multiplex PCR; TCRdb's copy has only in-frame clones and leaves some out. The sample contains about 680,000 clones, around four fifths of which appear only once. The sample consisted of memory CD4+ T cells sorted from blood. Subset reported: CD45RA-negative fraction. The receptors derive from a young woman in good health.

This clone has more than one count but fewer than ten. The sample carries other DNA sequences with the same CDR3. This CDR3 is CASSLNSYEQYF. Written as DNA, the CDR3 is TGTGCCAGCAGTTTAAACAGCTACGAGCAGTACTTC. This sequence joins TRBV28 and TRBJ2-7; D call uncertain. Between the trimmed V and J ends, which lost 2 bases and 3 bases, there was a span of 5 bases. CDR3 size: 12 residues. CDR1 and CDR2 from the germline V gene are MDHEN and SYDVKM.

The rearrangement uses TRBV7-2 and TRBJ2-7, with 9 bases lining up with TRBD2. Germline CDR1 reads SGHTA; CDR2 reads FQGNSA. This CDR3 comprises 15 residues. The V gene end was trimmed by 2 bases and the J gene end by 4 bases; junction bases not matched to a gene: 6. DNA for the CDR3: TGTGCCAGCAGCTTACGCGGGGGGGCTTTATACGAGCAGTACTTC. It is translated as CASSLRGGALYEQYF.

The V call is TRBV7-3, the J call TRBJ2-5; no clear D gene. CDR3 length: 14 amino acids. CDR1 and CDR2 (germline): SGHTA, FQGTGA. Trimming stripped 5 bases from V and 5 bases from J, with 15 bases between. The CDR3 spells CASSPRRWGETQYF. The CDR3 region has the DNA TGTGCCAGCAGCCCGAGGCGATGGGGTGAGACCCAGTACTTC.

CDR3 sequence (DNA): TGCGCCAGCAGCCCGGGACAGGGCCGATCCTACGAGCAGTACTTC. Translation: CASSPGQGRSYEQYF. This rearrangement joins TRBV5-1 to TRBJ2-7, with 9 bases aligning to TRBD1. V lost 4 bases, J lost 1 base, and 6 bases stayed unmatched. The CDR3 runs 15 residues. The germline gives CDR1 SGHRS, CDR2 YFSETQ.

The J gene is TRBJ1-5, the V gene TRBV10-3, with unresolved D. Trimming removed 3 bases at V and 0 bases at J, with 0 bases between. This CDR3 comprises 12 residues. Germline values: CDR1 ENHRY, CDR2 SYGVKD. The CDR3 spells CAISDSNQPQHF. The CDR3 DNA is TGTGCCATCAGTGATAGCAATCAGCCCCAGCATTTT.

The chain carries TRBV19 and TRBJ1-4; 10 bases agree with TRBD1. CDR1 and CDR2 (germline): LNHDA, SQIVND (reference sequence). V shed 5 bases, J shed 8 bases, and the junction held 5 bases outside the gene matches. The CDR3 length is 14 residues. The CDR3 is CASSRTGGREKLFF. CDR3 sequence (DNA): TGTGCCAGTAGTCGGACAGGGGGTCGAGAAAAACTGTTTTTT.

The chain employs TRBV4-1 and TRBJ2-7, with 9 bases matching TRBD1. Germline trimming cut 5 bases from V and 6 bases from J; bases unmatched to any gene: 11. The CDR3 covers 15 residues. CDR1 and CDR2 (germline): MGHRA, YSYEKL. The CDR3 bases are TGCGCCAGCAGCTCCTGGGGGACAGGGAATCCCGAGCAGTACTTC. This encodes CASSSWGTGNPEQYF.

V and J are TRBV5-1 and TRBJ1-1; no reliable D call. The CDR3 is 14 residues long. Trimming left V 0 bases short and J 4 bases short, with 10 bases between. Per germline, CDR1 SGHRS and CDR2 YFSETQ. For the CDR3, the DNA is TGCGCCAGCAGCTTGGTTGGGTTTGGCACTGAAGCTTTCTTT. Translating it yields CASSLVGFGTEAFF.

This chain links TRBV15 with TRBJ2-7; a weak D match, TRBD1 (6 bases). The CDR3 contains 16 residues. The ends were cut back, 4 bases at V and 7 bases at J, with 23 bases in the middle. The germline gives CDR1 LNHNV, CDR2 YYDKDF (reference sequence). The CDR3, as DNA: TGTGCCACCAGCACCCCTGTGGGACGGGACAAAAGGGAGCAGTACTTC. Translating gives CATSTPVGRDKREQYF.

V is TRBV27 and J is TRBJ2-7; tentative D call: TRBD1 (6 bases). The CDR3 is 13 residues long. The germline V gene encodes CDR1 MNHEY and CDR2 SMNVEV (reference sequence). V was pared by 3 bases and J by 2 bases, with 8 bases between. In nucleotides, the CDR3 is TGTGCCAGCAGTTTGGGGGCAGCCTACGAGCAGTACTTC. Its protein is CASSLGAAYEQYF.

A remark on this clone: A junction boundary mismatches the germline segment, possibly from a read error. The chain employs TRBV28 and TRBJ1-3; a possible D gene is TRBD1 (6 bases). CDR3 length: 12 amino acids. Germline-derived CDR1 and CDR2 are MDHEN and SYDVKM. The CDR3 sequence is CASSLRGTGQDF. In nucleotides, the CDR3 is TGTGCCAGCAGTTTAAGGGGAACAGGGCAGGATTTT.

The chain links TRBV4-2 to TRBJ2-3; 10 nucleotides line up with TRBD2. The V and J ends lost 1 base and 1 base, in that order; junction bases with no gene match: 8. The CDR3 sequence is 18 residues long. Germline loops: CDR1 LGHNA, CDR2 YNFKEQ. The CDR3 region is CASSQARTGTSGTDTQYF. The CDR3 DNA reads TGTGCCAGCAGCCAAGCCCGAACCGGGACTAGCGGCACAGATACGCAGTATTTT.

CDR3: CASSIRFGPGANEKLFF. In DNA, the CDR3 is TGTGCCAGCAGTATACGATTTGGGCCAGGCGCTAATGAAAAACTGTTTTTT. This chain uses TRBV27 with TRBJ1-4, with unresolved D. Germline V gives CDR1 MNHEY, CDR2 SMNVEV (reference sequence). There are 17 residues in the CDR3. The V gene lost 5 bases and the J gene lost 3 bases, with 19 bases spanning the gap.

This chain links TRBV7-9 with TRBJ1-5; a possible D gene is TRBD1 (6 bases). V dropped 5 bases and J dropped 4 bases, with 18 bases sitting between them. The CDR3 covers 16 residues. In germline, CDR1 is SEHNR, CDR2 FQNEAQ (reference sequence). CDR3 sequence (DNA): TGTGCCAGCAGCCCGATCGGGGGCAGCCTTAATCAGCCCCAGCATTTT. This codes for CASSPIGGSLNQPQHF.

This clone has just a few counts. The genes are TRBV9 and TRBJ2-6; D remains ambiguous. Looked up from germline, CDR1 is SGDLS and CDR2 is YYNGEE. The V and J ends lost 3 bases and 1 base respectively, with 17 bases between them. This CDR3 region has 18 residues. This CDR3 is CASSALPGPESGANVLTF. In nucleotides, the CDR3 is TGTGCCAGCAGCGCACTTCCTGGGCCGGAGTCTGGGGCCAACGTCCTGACTTTC.

This clone occurred once. This rearrangement joins TRBV7-6 to TRBJ2-7, with D possibly being TRBD2 (5 bases). The CDR3 has 13 residues. Germline V gene lookup returns CDR1 SGHVS and CDR2 FNYEAQ. Trimming removed 6 bases at V and 4 bases at J, with 13 bases between. CDR3 DNA: TGTGCCAGCAGACGGGGAGCACTTTACGAGCAGTACTTC. Protein product: CASRRGALYEQYF.

This clone was seen only once. J is TRBJ1-2 and V is TRBV5-1; D possibly corresponds to TRBD1 (6 bases). This CDR3 is built from 15 residues. V was cut by 2 bases and J by 8 bases, with 19 bases left in between. Germline values: CDR1 SGHRS, CDR2 YFSETQ. CDR3 in amino acids: CASSLGGQSLGGYTF. As DNA, the CDR3 is TGCGCCAGCAGCTTAGGGGGACAATCCCTTGGCGGCTACACCTTC.

CDR3 in DNA: TGTGCCAGCAGCAAGAAAGGGACGGATCAGCCCCAGCATTTT. As protein: CASSKKGTDQPQHF. The V gene is TRBV2, the J gene TRBJ1-5; D is perhaps TRBD1 (5 bases). The germline V gene has CDR1 SNHLY and CDR2 FYNNEI. Between the trimmed V and J ends, which lost 6 bases and 5 bases, there was a span of 14 bases. There are 14 residues in the CDR3.

J is TRBJ2-7 and V is TRBV7-2, with D hard to call. The CDR3 is made up of 11 amino acids. Trimming took off 3 bases at V and 3 bases at J, with 3 bases between the two ends. Germline-derived CDR1 and CDR2 are SGHTA and FQGNSA. The CDR3 DNA follows: TGTGCCAGCAGCTTCTACTACGAGCAGTACTTC. Translation gives CASSFYYEQYF. Full variable domain (missing parts from reference TRBV7-2 and TRBJ2-7): GAGVSQSPSNKVTEKGKDVELRCDPISGHTALYWYRQSLGQGLEFLIYFQGNSAPDKSGLPSDRFSAERTGGSVSTLTIQRTQQEDSAVYLCASSFYYEQYFGPGTRLTVT.

The chain is built from TRBV6-5 and TRBJ2-6; D gene unclear. The ends were cut back, 0 bases at V and 2 bases at J, with 8 bases in the middle. From germline, CDR1 is MNHEY and CDR2 SVGAGI. The CDR3 is 16 residues long. The CDR3 bases are TGTGCCAGCAGTTACTCGATAGGTCCTGGGGCCAACGTCCTGACTTTC. Residues: CASSYSIGPGANVLTF.

The chain employs TRBV5-1 and TRBJ1-1; 10 nucleotides agree with TRBD1. Trimming cost V 0 bases and J 8 bases; bases outside gene matches: 1. There are 13 residues in the CDR3. Germline CDR1 SGHRS, CDR2 YFSETQ. CDR3 nucleotide sequence: TGCGCCAGCAGCTTGGAGGGACAGGGGGAAGCTTTCTTT. This encodes CASSLEGQGEAFF.

The CDR3 DNA sequence: TGTGCCAGCAGTTACCGGGCAGGGCAGACGGGAAACACCATATATTTT. Protein: CASSYRAGQTGNTIYF. The chain has TRBV6-6 and TRBJ1-3; possibly TRBD1 for D (5 bases). The CDR3 is 16 amino acids. Trimming stripped 2 bases from V and 4 bases from J, with 15 bases between. CDR1 is MNHNY and CDR2 is SVGAGI in the germline V gene (reference sequence).

This rearrangement joins TRBV4-1 to TRBJ1-4; D gene uncertain. V dropped 5 bases and J dropped 0 bases, with 13 bases sitting between them. Per the germline V gene, CDR1 is MGHRA and CDR2 is YSYEKL. This CDR3 is built from 16 residues. The CDR3 coding sequence is TGCGCCAGCAGCTCACTCGATGGCTCAACTAATGAAAAACTGTTTTTT. Protein sequence: CASSSLDGSTNEKLFF.

The rearrangement joins TRBV10-2 to TRBJ1-4, with a weak D call TRBD1 (6 bases). This CDR3 comprises 15 residues. The V gene's germline CDR1 is WSHSY and CDR2 SAAADI. The V end lost 10 bases, the J end lost 0 bases, and 15 bases lay between the germline ends. CDR3: CATKQGPATNEKLFF. The DNA for the CDR3 is TGCGCCACCAAACAGGGACCTGCAACTAATGAAAAACTGTTTTTT.

This clone was seen only once. The V and J genes are TRBV28 and TRBJ2-2, with 11 positions matching TRBD2. The CDR3 consists of 16 residues. The germline V gene encodes CDR1 MDHEN and CDR2 SYDVKM. J gave up 4 bases and V 6 bases, and 7 bases lay outside the gene matches. CDR3: CASSSRTSGRTGELFF. The CDR3, as DNA: TGTGCCAGCAGCTCTAGGACTAGCGGGCGCACCGGGGAGCTGTTTTTT.

This clone appeared a single time. This chain links TRBV6-1 with TRBJ2-3; D is unclear. V lost 7 bases to trimming and J lost 5 bases, with 13 bases between them. Germline V gives CDR1 MNHNS, CDR2 SASEGT. This CDR3 is 13 amino acids long. DNA of the CDR3: TGTGCCAGCAAGGGCGTACTCGTAGATACGCAGTATTTT. Translation: CASKGVLVDTQYF.

V is TRBV15 and J is TRBJ2-1; 11 bases are a match to TRBD2. In germline, CDR1 is LNHNV, CDR2 YYDKDF (reference sequence). The CDR3 has 16 amino acids. V trimming: 0 bases; J trimming: 9 bases; junction bases outside the gene matches: 7. The CDR3 bases are TGTGCCACCAGCAGAGATTTAGCGGGAGGGCACGTTGAGCAGTTCTTC. It specifies CATSRDLAGGHVEQFF. Based on the CDR3 plus reference TRBV15 and TRBJ2-1, the full variable domain is DAMVIQNPRYQVTQFGKPVTLSCSQTLNHNVMYWYQQKSSQAPKLLFHYYDKDFNNEADTPDNFQSRRPNTSFCFLDIRSPGLGDTAMYLCATSRDLAGGHVEQFFGPGTRLTVL.